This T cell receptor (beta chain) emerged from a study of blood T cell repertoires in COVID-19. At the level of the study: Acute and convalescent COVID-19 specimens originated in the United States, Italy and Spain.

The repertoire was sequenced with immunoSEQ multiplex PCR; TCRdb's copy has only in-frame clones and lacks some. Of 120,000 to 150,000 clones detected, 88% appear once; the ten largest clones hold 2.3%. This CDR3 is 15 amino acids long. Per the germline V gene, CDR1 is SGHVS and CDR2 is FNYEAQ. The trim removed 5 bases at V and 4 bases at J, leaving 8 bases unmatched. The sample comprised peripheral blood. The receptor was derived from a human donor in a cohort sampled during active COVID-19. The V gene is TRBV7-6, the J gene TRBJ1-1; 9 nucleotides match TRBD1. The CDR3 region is CASSLTRQGGTEAFF. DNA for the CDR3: TGTGCCAGCAGCCTCACTAGACAGGGGGGCACTGAAGCTTTCTTT.